These 4 T cell receptor beta chains originate from one sample sequenced in a study of blood T cell repertoires in COVID-19. Libraries were prepared by immunoSEQ multiplex PCR; TCRdb keeps only in-frame clonotypes and omits some of them. Seen here are roughly 130,000 clones, more than 90% observed once, and the top ten hold about 4%. Sample: peripheral blood. The receptor source for this set is a man between 50 and 59 years old with active COVID-19.

This clone appeared a few times. The genes are TRBV11-2 and TRBJ2-5; 9 positions match TRBD2. The J segment lost 7 bases and the V segment lost 6 bases, leaving 12 bases of the junction unmatched. Germline CDR1 and CDR2: SGHAT and FQNNGV. The CDR3 spans 15 residues. CDR3 region: CASRSVSGGQPTQYF. The CDR3 nucleotides are TGTGCCAGCAGGTCTGTGAGCGGGGGGCAACCGACCCAGTACTTC.

The chain recombines TRBV5-1 with TRBJ2-7; TRBD1 matches at 7 bases. Germline V gives CDR1 SGHRS, CDR2 YFSETQ. The CDR3 totals 14 residues. V lost 2 bases and J lost 8; bases outside the gene matches: 10. The CDR3: CASSFQQGLHKQYV. The CDR3 DNA is TGCGCCAGCAGCTTTCAACAGGGGCTCCACAAGCAGTACGTC.

J is TRBJ2-1 and V is TRBV10-2; TRBD2 matches 13 bases. CDR3 size: 16 residues. V lost 5 bases and J lost 5; bases outside the gene matches: 6. Germline values: CDR1 WSHSY, CDR2 SAAADI. The CDR3, as DNA: TGCGCCAGCAGTCGACTAGCGGGGGGCCTAGACAATGAGCAGTTCTTC. This sequence encodes CASSRLAGGLDNEQFF.

The chain has TRBV7-9 and TRBJ2-1, with a tentative D call TRBD2 (5 bases). Germline values: CDR1 SEHNR, CDR2 FQNEAQ (reference sequence). V gave up 0 bases and J gave up 5 bases, with 5 bases separating them. CDR3 length: 13 residues. The CDR3 protein is CASSLARDNEQFF. The CDR3 DNA sequence: TGTGCCAGCAGCTTAGCGCGGGACAATGAGCAGTTCTTC. Full variable domain (missing parts from reference TRBV7-9 and TRBJ2-1): DTGVSQNPRHKITKRGQNVTFRCDPISEHNRLYWYRQTLGQGPEFLTYFQNEAQLEKSRLLSDRFSAERPKGSFSTLEIQRTEQGDSAMYLCASSLARDNEQFFGPGTRLTVL.